This entry lists 32 T cell receptor beta chains sequenced from one sample in a study of blood T cell repertoires in COVID-19. Repertoires were generated with immunoSEQ multiplex PCR, while TCRdb's copy carries only in-frame clones and drops some. The sample lists about 90,000 clones; approximately 80% were seen once. The sequenced sample consisted of peripheral blood. Receptors originate from a woman aged 70 to 79 with active or convalescent COVID-19.

The chain is built from TRBV6-2 or TRBV6-3 and TRBJ2-5; D is undetermined. V lost 0 bases, J lost 5 bases, and 7 bases lay in between. The CDR3 is 13 residues long. Germline V gives CDR1 MNHEY, CDR2 SVGEGT. The CDR3 coding sequence is TGTGCCAGCAGTTACTCCGCCCGGGAGACCCAGTACTTC. As protein: CASSYSARETQYF.

This chain uses TRBV5-8 with TRBJ2-5; weak D call: TRBD2 (5 bases). The CDR3 is 12 residues long. CDR1 is SGHTS and CDR2 is YDEGEE in the germline V gene. Trimming left V 0 bases short and J 5 bases short, with 5 bases between. As DNA, the CDR3 is TGTGCCAGCAGCTTGGGGAGGGAGACCCAGTACTTC. Residues: CASSLGRETQYF. Drawing the rest from reference TRBV5-8 and TRBJ2-5, the complete variable domain is EAGVTQSPTHLIKTRGQQATLRCSPISGHTSVYWYQQALGLGLQFLLWYDEGEERNRGNFPPRFSGRQFPNYSSELNVNALELEDSALYLCASSLGRETQYFGPGTRLLVL.

The chain joins TRBV2 to TRBJ1-2; D is unresolved. This CDR3 region has 14 residues. V lost 2 bases, J lost 2 bases, and 9 bases lay in between. Germline values: CDR1 SNHLY, CDR2 FYNNEI. The CDR3 is CASSELNRNYGYTF. Written as DNA, the CDR3 is TGTGCCAGCAGTGAATTGAACAGAAACTATGGCTACACCTTC.

The chain couples TRBV2 to TRBJ1-5; D may be TRBD1 (5 bases). The CDR3 runs to 14 residues. Germline assignment: CDR1 SNHLY and CDR2 FYNNEI. V lost 8 bases to trimming and J lost 0 bases, with 11 bases between them. CDR3 bases: TGTGCCAGCCTAGGGGCATATAGCAATCAGCCCCAGCATTTT. Amino acids: CASLGAYSNQPQHF.

This sequence joins TRBV5-4 and TRBJ1-6; 10 positions agree with TRBD1. Germline V lookup: CDR1 SGHNT, CDR2 YYREEE (reference sequence). The V and J ends lost 3 bases and 7 bases, in that order; junction bases with no gene match: 10. The CDR3 is 17 amino acids. CDR3 DNA sequence: TGTGCCAGCAGCTCCAAGGGTGCGGGACAGGGGAATTCACCCCTCCACTTT. It yields the protein CASSSKGAGQGNSPLHF.

The gene calls are TRBV2 and TRBJ1-1; 10 bases line up with TRBD1. V gave up 3 bases and J gave up 6 bases; unmatched junction bases: 4. This CDR3 has 14 amino acids. In germline, CDR1 is SNHLY, CDR2 FYNNEI. Here the CDR3 reads CASSEDRGRPEAFF. In DNA form, the CDR3 reads TGTGCCAGCAGTGAGGACAGGGGGAGGCCTGAAGCTTTCTTT.

The gene calls are TRBV5-1 and TRBJ2-3, with TRBD1 matching over 10 bases. CDR1 and CDR2 from the germline V gene are SGHRS and YFSETQ. The V and J ends lost 4 bases and 1 base, in that order; junction bases with no gene match: 6. This CDR3 spans 16 amino acids. CDR3 loop: CASSGAGTGGTDTQYF. The CDR3 DNA follows: TGCGCCAGCAGCGGCGCCGGGACAGGGGGCACAGATACGCAGTATTTT.

This clone was picked up a small number of times. The V gene is TRBV28, the J gene TRBJ2-7; 8 nucleotides align to TRBD1. Unmatched junction bases numbered 6, after V lost 5 bases and J lost 0 bases. The CDR3 loop spans 15 amino acids. Germline V gives CDR1 MDHEN, CDR2 SYDVKM. CDR3 loop: CASSTIGQGSYEQYF. The CDR3 DNA follows: TGTGCCAGCAGTACCATAGGACAGGGCTCCTACGAGCAGTACTTC.

This clone was seen a handful of times. This chain connects TRBV2 to TRBJ1-4; D may be TRBD1 (6 bases). With 8 bases removed from V and 4 bases from J, the gap between germline ends came to 14 bases. In germline, CDR1 is SNHLY, CDR2 FYNNEI. The CDR3 has 14 residues. The CDR3 here is CASGRQVNNEKLFF. The CDR3, as DNA: TGTGCCAGCGGGAGACAGGTTAATAATGAAAAACTGTTTTTT.

The chain links TRBV19 to TRBJ2-1; 8 nucleotides align to TRBD1. CDR1 is LNHDA and CDR2 is SQIVND in the germline V gene (reference sequence). The CDR3 runs to 16 residues. V gave up 4 bases and J gave up 1 base; unmatched junction bases: 6. Here the CDR3 reads CASSTRTGPSYNEQFF. In DNA form, the CDR3 reads TGTGCCAGTAGTACCCGGACAGGGCCTTCCTACAATGAGCAGTTCTTC. Full variable domain (missing parts from reference TRBV19 and TRBJ2-1): DGGITQSPKYLFRKEGQNVTLSCEQNLNHDAMYWYRQDPGQGLRLIYYSQIVNDFQKGDIAEGYSVSREKKESFPLTVTSAQKNPTAFYLCASSTRTGPSYNEQFFGPGTRLTVL.

The V and J genes are TRBV6-2 or TRBV6-3 and TRBJ2-7, with a possible D match to TRBD1 (6 bases). CDR3 length equals 13 residues. V was cut by 4 bases and J by 1 base, with 8 bases left in between. From germline, CDR1 is MNHEY and CDR2 SVGEGT. The CDR3: CASSWGHSYEQYF. CDR3 nucleotide sequence: TGTGCCAGCAGTTGGGGACATTCCTACGAGCAGTACTTC.

The chain employs TRBV24-1 and TRBJ2-2; 7 bases line up with TRBD1. V lost 4 bases, J lost 5 bases, and 6 bases stayed unmatched. Germline V gene data show CDR1 as KGHDR and CDR2 as SFDVKD. The CDR3 covers 15 residues. CDR3 DNA sequence: TGTGCCACCAGTGACGATTTACAGGGGACCGGGGAGCTGTTTTTT. Its protein is CATSDDLQGTGELFF.

This clone was picked up one time. The chain uses TRBV9 and TRBJ2-2; 8 bases agree with TRBD1. Germline V gene lookup returns CDR1 SGDLS and CDR2 YYNGEE. The V and J ends lost 6 bases and 4 bases, in that order; junction bases with no gene match: 2. CDR3 length equals 13 residues. The chain's CDR3 is CASTRGPTGELFF. The CDR3 DNA follows: TGTGCCAGCACCAGGGGGCCCACCGGGGAGCTGTTTTTT.

This sequence joins TRBV12-2 and TRBJ1-2; TRBD1, the table's D call, lacks a check against the DNA. TRBV12-2 is a pseudogene segment. There are 16 residues in the CDR3. The CDR3 coding sequence is TGTGCAAGTCGCTTAGGGAGGGGCAGGGGGCGAAAAGGCTACACCTTC. Translated, it gives CASRLGRGRGRKGYTF.

This sequence joins TRBV5-1 and TRBJ2-1; D call uncertain. CDR3 length equals 12 residues. The germline V gene encodes CDR1 SGHRS and CDR2 YFSETQ. V lost 0 bases and J 7 bases, leaving 5 bases between the germline ends. CDR3 in DNA: TGCGCCAGCAGCTTGGTCTTGAATGAGCAGTTCTTC. It encodes CASSLVLNEQFF.

The chain uses TRBV10-3 and TRBJ1-1, with TRBD1 as a possible D gene (6 bases). Germline CDR1 is ENHRY and CDR2 is SYGVKD. The CDR3 sequence is 15 residues long. V shed 0 bases and J shed 3 bases, with 11 bases lying between them. DNA of the CDR3: TGTGCCATCAGTGAGTCCAGGGGTGGGGACACTGAAGCTTTCTTT. This encodes CAISESRGGDTEAFF.

V gene TRBV5-1 combines with J gene TRBJ2-1; TRBD2 agrees at 9 bases. The CDR3 covers 16 residues. V trimming: 4 bases; J trimming: 2 bases; junction bases outside the gene matches: 7. Looked up from germline, CDR1 is SGHRS and CDR2 is YFSETQ. CDR3 nucleotides: TGCGCCAGCAGCGGAGGAAGCGGGGGGCCCTACAATGAGCAGTTCTTC. Its translation is CASSGGSGGPYNEQFF.

This clone was seen a handful of times. The genes are TRBV5-6 and TRBJ2-3, with D perhaps TRBD1 (6 bases). The CDR3 covers 15 residues. V lost 2 bases and J lost 0, with 10 bases in between. CDR1 and CDR2 (germline): SGHDT, YYEEEE. In DNA, the CDR3 is TGTGCCAGCAGCTTCAGGGGCACTAGCACAGATACGCAGTATTTT. As protein: CASSFRGTSTDTQYF.

The V gene is TRBV7-6, the J gene TRBJ1-1, with D uncertain. Germline V gives CDR1 SGHVS, CDR2 FNYEAQ. V was clipped by 3 bases and J by 3 bases, with 14 bases between them. The CDR3 totals 15 residues. The CDR3 sequence: CASSFVVRAYTEAFF. The CDR3 bases are TGTGCCAGCAGCTTTGTGGTTAGAGCGTACACTGAAGCTTTCTTT.

This rearrangement joins TRBV20-1 to TRBJ2-7, with 9 bases lining up with TRBD1. Per the germline V gene, CDR1 is DFQATT and CDR2 is SNEGSKA (reference sequence). The CDR3 extends over 12 amino acids. Trimming at V came to 3 bases and at J to 5 bases, leaving 2 bases not matched to a gene. CDR3 nucleotide sequence: TGCAGTGCTAGTAGGACAGGGGACGAGCAGTACTTC. Encoded protein: CSASRTGDEQYF.

This clone was recorded only once. V usage is TRBV7-2 and J usage is TRBJ2-5; D perhaps matches TRBD2 (5 bases). V was clipped by 5 bases and J by 2 bases, with 12 bases between them. Looked up from germline, CDR1 is SGHTA and CDR2 is FQGNSA. The CDR3 runs to 14 residues. The CDR3 loop reads CASSPPAVQETQYF. Here the CDR3 DNA reads TGTGCCAGCAGCCCGCCAGCGGTACAAGAGACCCAGTACTTC.

J is TRBJ2-3 and V is TRBV5-4; D is possibly TRBD1 (6 bases). Per the germline V gene, CDR1 is SGHNT and CDR2 is YYREEE (reference sequence). V was clipped by 0 bases and J by 2 bases, with 10 bases between them. CDR3 size: 15 residues. For the CDR3, the DNA is TGTGCCAGCAGCTTGGTACAGGGTAACACAGATACGCAGTATTTT. Protein: CASSLVQGNTDTQYF.

The chain joins TRBV29-1 to TRBJ1-2; D might be TRBD1 (5 bases). There are 12 residues in the CDR3. From germline, CDR1 is SQVTM and CDR2 ANQGSEA. V was shortened by 4 bases and J by 4 bases, with 10 bases between the two germline ends. The CDR3 sequence: CSVAQGGYGYTF. CDR3 DNA: TGCAGCGTTGCCCAGGGCGGCTATGGCTACACCTTC.

The sample holds a few counts of this clone. This chain joins TRBV21-1 and TRBJ2-1; the table's D call TRBD1 went unverified against the DNA. TRBV21-1 represents a pseudogene. CDR3 length: 16 amino acids. The CDR3 loop is CASRFSSQGGHDEQFF. CDR3 bases: TGTGCCAGCAGATTTAGCAGTCAGGGTGGACACGATGAGCAGTTCTTC.

CDR3 in amino acids: CASSYSGGSDYGYTF. CDR3 in DNA: TGTGCCAGCAGTTACTCGGGAGGATCAGACTATGGCTACACCTTC. The chain joins TRBV6-2 or TRBV6-3 to TRBJ1-2; D remains ambiguous. Trimming shortened V by 0 bases and J by 3 bases, and 11 bases separated the two germline ends. This CDR3 comprises 15 residues. Germline V gives CDR1 MNHEY, CDR2 SVGEGT.

The chain has TRBV11-2 and TRBJ1-2; D gene ambiguous. Germline assignment: CDR1 SGHAT and CDR2 FQNNGV. This CDR3 is 14 amino acids long. V shed 4 bases and J shed 5 bases, with 14 bases lying between them. DNA for the CDR3: TGTGCCAGCAGCTCCCCTCGCAGTTGGTATGGCTACACCTTC. Its protein product is CASSSPRSWYGYTF. The whole variable domain, filled in from reference TRBV11-2 and TRBJ1-2, reads EAGVAQSPRYKIIEKRQSVAFWCNPISGHATLYWYQQILGQGPKLLIQFQNNGVVDDSQLPKDRFSAERLKGVDSTLKIQPAKLEDSAVYLCASSSPRSWYGYTFGSGTRLTVV.

The chain employs TRBV2 and TRBJ1-4; D not resolved. CDR3 length: 14 amino acids. Trimming removed 7 bases from V and 0 bases from J, with 9 bases in between. The germline V gene encodes CDR1 SNHLY and CDR2 FYNNEI. DNA for the CDR3: TGTGCCAGCAAGCCGGTTACAACTAATGAAAAACTGTTTTTT. It encodes CASKPVTTNEKLFF.

V gene TRBV5-1 combines with J gene TRBJ1-2; a weak D match, TRBD1 (6 bases). CDR1 is SGHRS, CDR2 YFSETQ, per germline. The CDR3 length is 14 residues. V was clipped by 0 bases and J by 8 bases, with 14 bases between them. The CDR3: CASSLEQGRSGYTF. CDR3 nucleotide sequence: TGCGCCAGCAGCTTGGAACAGGGAAGGAGCGGCTACACCTTC.

This chain links TRBV24-1 with TRBJ2-2, with 10 bases matching TRBD1. The V gene end was trimmed by 9 bases and the J gene end by 6 bases; junction bases not matched to a gene: 12. Germline assignment: CDR1 KGHDR and CDR2 SFDVKD. The CDR3 loop spans 16 amino acids. The CDR3 region has the DNA TGTGCCACCGGAGTGGACAGGGGGGAGGAGGCCGGGGAGCTGTTTTTT. Protein sequence: CATGVDRGEEAGELFF.

This sequence joins TRBV7-9 and TRBJ2-3; D is possibly TRBD2 (5 bases). V was pared by 4 bases and J by 14 bases, with 19 bases between. The CDR3 consists of 13 residues. The V gene's germline CDR1 is SEHNR and CDR2 FQNEAQ (reference sequence). CDR3: CASSSQEGAVLYF. The CDR3 DNA reads TGTGCCAGCAGCTCCCAAGAGGGCGCGGTGCTGTATTTT.

The V call is TRBV6-5, the J call TRBJ1-6, with 8 bases matching TRBD1. Germline V gives CDR1 MNHEY, CDR2 SVGAGI. The CDR3 is 15 amino acids. J gave up 9 bases and V 5 bases, and 9 bases lay outside the gene matches. The CDR3 sequence is CASSPIQGASSPLHF. The CDR3 DNA reads as TGTGCCAGCAGTCCAATTCAGGGGGCGAGTTCACCCCTCCACTTT.

The genes are TRBV20-1 and TRBJ2-7; the match to TRBD1 covers 8 bases. The V segment lost 3 bases and the J segment 3 bases; nucleotides outside the gene matches: 1. The CDR3 runs 12 residues. Germline V CDR1 and CDR2: DFQATT, SNEGSKA (reference sequence). The CDR3 sequence is CSASDRGYEQYF. CDR3 bases: TGCAGTGCTAGTGACAGGGGCTACGAGCAGTACTTC.